This TCR beta chain was sequenced during a study of beta chain features in type 1 diabetes. Sorting of CD4+ naive, central memory, regulatory and stem cell-like memory cells was performed via CD45RO/CCR7/CD25/CD127/CD95/CD27. Purity exceeded 95% in all sorted populations. V lost 3 bases to trimming and J lost 14 bases; unmatched junction nucleotides: 4. The CDR3 covers 11 residues. Per germline, CDR1 DFQATT and CDR2 SNEGSKA (reference sequence). This clone was seen only a few times. Expressed TCRB transcripts were sequenced because the isolated RNA had all been reverse transcribed beforehand. The assay was immunoSEQ multiplex PCR, and TCRdb's table has in-frame clones only and misses some. The repertoire holds 900,000 or so clones, 15% to 20% seen once, with around 0.02% in the top ten.

The clonotype originates from a woman under 30 in good health. Sequencing used naive CD4+ T cells from blood. The V call is TRBV20-1, the J call TRBJ2-1, with 10 bases fitting TRBD2. The DNA for the CDR3 is TGCAGTGCTAGGAGGACTAGCGGAGAGTTCTTC. It yields the protein CSARRTSGEFF.